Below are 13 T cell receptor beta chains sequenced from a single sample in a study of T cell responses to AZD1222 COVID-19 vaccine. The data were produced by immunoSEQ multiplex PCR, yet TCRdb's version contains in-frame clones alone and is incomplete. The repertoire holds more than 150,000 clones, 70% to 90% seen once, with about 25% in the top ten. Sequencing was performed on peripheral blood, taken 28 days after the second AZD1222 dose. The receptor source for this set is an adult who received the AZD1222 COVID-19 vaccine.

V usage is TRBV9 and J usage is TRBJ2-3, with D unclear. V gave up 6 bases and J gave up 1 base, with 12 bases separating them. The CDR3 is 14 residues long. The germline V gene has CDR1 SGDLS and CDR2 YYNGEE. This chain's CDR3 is CASTLDGRTDTQYF. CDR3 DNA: TGTGCCAGCACCCTAGACGGACGCACAGATACGCAGTATTTT.

In nucleotides, the CDR3 is TGTGCCAGCAGCCAAGAAGGCGGGGCCAGCTCCTACAATGAGCAGTTCTTC. Translated: CASSQEGGASSYNEQFF. The J gene is TRBJ2-1, the V gene TRBV3-1 (or the pseudogene TRBV3-2), with D maybe TRBD2 (6 bases). The CDR3 extends over 17 amino acids. The V end lost 0 bases, the J end lost 0 bases, and 12 bases lay between the germline ends. CDR1 and CDR2 from the germline V gene are LGHDT and YNNKEL (reference sequence).

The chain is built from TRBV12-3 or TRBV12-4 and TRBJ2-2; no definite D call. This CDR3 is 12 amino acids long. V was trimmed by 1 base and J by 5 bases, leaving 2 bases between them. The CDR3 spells CASSLETGELFF. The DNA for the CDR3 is TGTGCCAGCAGTTTAGAAACCGGGGAGCTGTTTTTT.

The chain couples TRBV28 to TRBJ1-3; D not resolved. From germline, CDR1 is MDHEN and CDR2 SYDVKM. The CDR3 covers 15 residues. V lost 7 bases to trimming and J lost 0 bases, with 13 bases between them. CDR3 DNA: TGTGCCAGCACAAAAGTAGGTTTCTCTGGAAACACCATATATTTT. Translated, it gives CASTKVGFSGNTIYF. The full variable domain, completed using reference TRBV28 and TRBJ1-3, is DVKVTQSSRYLVKRTGEKVFLECVQDMDHENMFWYRQDPGLGLRLIYFSYDVKMKEKGDIPEGYSVSREKKERFSLILESASTNQTSMYLCASTKVGFSGNTIYFGEGSWLTVV.

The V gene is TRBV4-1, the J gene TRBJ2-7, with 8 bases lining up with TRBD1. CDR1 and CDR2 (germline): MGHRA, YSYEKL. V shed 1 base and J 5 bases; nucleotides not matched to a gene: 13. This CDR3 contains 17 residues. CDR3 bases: TGCGCCAGCAGCCAAGTTGGGAGAAACAGGGGGACCCACGAGCAGTACTTC. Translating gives CASSQVGRNRGTHEQYF.

The CDR3 protein is CASSVGVIAGRETQYF. CDR3 DNA: TGTGCCAGCAGCGTTGGGGTAATAGCGGGACGAGAGACCCAGTACTTC. The chain has TRBV9 and TRBJ2-5; TRBD2 matches at 8 bases. Germline CDR1 and CDR2: SGDLS and YYNGEE. V gave up 2 bases and J gave up 4 bases; unmatched junction bases: 10. CDR3 length: 16 amino acids. The full variable domain, in which reference TRBV9 and TRBJ2-5 provide the parts outside the CDR3, is DSGVTQTPKHLITATGQRVTLRCSPRSGDLSVYWYQQSLDQGLQFLIQYYNGEERAKGNILERFSAQQFPDLHSELNLSSLELGDSALYFCASSVGVIAGRETQYFGPGTRLLVL.

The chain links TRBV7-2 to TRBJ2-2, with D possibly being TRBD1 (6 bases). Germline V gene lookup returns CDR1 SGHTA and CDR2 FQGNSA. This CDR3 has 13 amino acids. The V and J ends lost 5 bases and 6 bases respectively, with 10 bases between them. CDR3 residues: CASSIRGAGELFF. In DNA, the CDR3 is TGTGCCAGCAGCATCAGGGGCGCCGGGGAGCTGTTTTTT.

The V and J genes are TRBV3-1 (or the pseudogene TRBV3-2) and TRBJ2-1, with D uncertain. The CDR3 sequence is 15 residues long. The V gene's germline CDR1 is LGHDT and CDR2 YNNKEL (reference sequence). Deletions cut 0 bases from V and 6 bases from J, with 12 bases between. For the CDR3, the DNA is TGTGCCAGCAGCCAAGATGGGTGGCCCCCCAATGAGCAGTTCTTC. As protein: CASSQDGWPPNEQFF.

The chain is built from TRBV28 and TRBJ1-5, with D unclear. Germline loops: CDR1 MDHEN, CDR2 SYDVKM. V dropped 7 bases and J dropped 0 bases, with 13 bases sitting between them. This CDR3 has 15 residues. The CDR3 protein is CASNPAGISNQPQHF. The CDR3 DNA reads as TGTGCCAGCAATCCTGCGGGGATTAGCAATCAGCCCCAGCATTTT.

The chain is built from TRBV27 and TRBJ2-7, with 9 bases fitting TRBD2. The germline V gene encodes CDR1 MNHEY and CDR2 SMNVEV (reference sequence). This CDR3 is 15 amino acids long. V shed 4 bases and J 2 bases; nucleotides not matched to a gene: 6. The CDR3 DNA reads TGTGCCAGCAGTTCCGAGGCGGGAGGGCCCTACGAGCAGTACTTC. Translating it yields CASSSEAGGPYEQYF.

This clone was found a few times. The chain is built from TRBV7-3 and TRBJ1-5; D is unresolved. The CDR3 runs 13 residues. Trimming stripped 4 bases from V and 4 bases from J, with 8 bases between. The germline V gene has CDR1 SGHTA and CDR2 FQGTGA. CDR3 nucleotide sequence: TGTGCCAGCAGCTCCGGCGAAAATCAGCCCCAGCATTTT. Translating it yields CASSSGENQPQHF.

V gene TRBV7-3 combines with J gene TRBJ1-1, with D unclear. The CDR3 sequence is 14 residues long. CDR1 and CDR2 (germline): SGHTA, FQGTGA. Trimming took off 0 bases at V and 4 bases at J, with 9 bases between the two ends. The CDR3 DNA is TGTGCCAGCAGCTTAACTGGGGAGGGCACTGAAGCTTTCTTT. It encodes CASSLTGEGTEAFF.

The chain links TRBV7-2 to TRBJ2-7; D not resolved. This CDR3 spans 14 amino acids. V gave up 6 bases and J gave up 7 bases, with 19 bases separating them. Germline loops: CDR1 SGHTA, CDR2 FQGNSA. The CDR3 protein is CASSQQSVLREQYF. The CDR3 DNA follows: TGTGCCAGCAGTCAGCAGAGTGTTCTTAGGGAGCAGTACTTC.